The 7 T cell receptor beta chains in this list originate from one sample, sequenced in a study of blood T cells in healthy people across ages. A sample-barcoded 5' primer and a J-beta primer mix were used in a second PCR of roughly 6 to 11 cycles. TCRdb reprocessed the 5' RACE reads via MiXCR and lists one record per CDR3 protein. The sample holds about 1.5 million distinct CDR3 sequences, approximately 43% seen once. The specimen was blood. The receptor set was obtained from a woman aged 18-29 years in good health.

This sequence joins TRBV2 and TRBJ2-6, with D unresolved. Trimming removed 0 bases from V and 1 base from J, with 7 bases in between. The CDR3 has 16 amino acids. Per germline, CDR1 SNHLY and CDR2 FYNNEI. The CDR3 nucleotides read TGTGCCAGCAGTGAAGCATGGGAATCTGGGGCCAACGTCCTGACTTTC. Protein sequence: CASSEAWESGANVLTF.

The rearrangement uses TRBV18 and TRBJ2-7; the match to TRBD1 covers 11 bases. This CDR3 is 16 amino acids long. Losses at the gene ends were 3 bases for V and 7 bases for J; bases not matched to a gene: 11. Germline V gene data show CDR1 as KGHSH and CDR2 as LQKENI. The CDR3 sequence: CASSPVDRGLYWEQYF. DNA of the CDR3: TGTGCCAGCTCACCCGTGGACAGGGGGCTCTACTGGGAGCAGTACTTC.

The CDR3 bases are TGTGCCAGCAGCCAATCGGTCCTCATGAACACTGAAGCTTTCTTT. Translated: CASSQSVLMNTEAFF. The V gene is TRBV4-2, the J gene TRBJ1-1; D gene unclear. This CDR3 comprises 15 residues. The germline CDR1 and CDR2 sequences are LGHNA and YNFKEQ. V shed 2 bases and J shed 0 bases, with 10 bases lying between them.

This clonotype occurred a few times. The chain combines TRBV27 with TRBJ2-7; TRBD2 matches at 10 bases. CDR1 is MNHEY, CDR2 SMNVEV, per germline (reference sequence). This CDR3 comprises 16 residues. Trimming at V came to 5 bases and at J to 0 bases, leaving 7 bases not matched to a gene. CDR3 in DNA: TGTGCCAGCAGTCCTCTAGCGGGGGCCAGCTCCTACGAGCAGTACTTC. It is translated as CASSPLAGASSYEQYF.

V and J are TRBV7-2 and TRBJ2-4; no reliable D call. Trimming removed 2 bases at V and 2 bases at J, with 7 bases between. This CDR3 comprises 14 residues. Germline V gives CDR1 SGHTA, CDR2 FQGNSA. The CDR3 reads CASSLPVTKNIQYF. The CDR3 bases are TGTGCCAGCAGCTTACCAGTGACCAAAAACATTCAGTACTTC.

The chain has TRBV7-2 and TRBJ2-5; 7 bases map to TRBD2. Germline V gives CDR1 SGHTA, CDR2 FQGNSA. This CDR3 comprises 13 residues. J lost 4 bases, V lost 5 bases, and 4 bases had no gene match. In nucleotides, the CDR3 is TGTGCCAGCAGCGTGGGACTACCAGAGACCCAGTACTTC. The encoded protein is CASSVGLPETQYF.

Points on this clonotype: A much larger clone differs from this one at a single base, so this may be a read error. The rearrangement links TRBV6-4 to TRBJ2-7; D perhaps matches TRBD1 (5 bases). Germline V lookup: CDR1 MRHNA, CDR2 SNTAGT. The CDR3 spans 15 residues. The V end was cut by 0 bases, the J end by 7 bases, with 16 bases between. The chain's CDR3 is CASSDSGEGRNEQYF. The CDR3 DNA follows: TGTGCCAGCAGTGACTCAGGGGAAGGCCGCAATGAGCAGTACTTC.